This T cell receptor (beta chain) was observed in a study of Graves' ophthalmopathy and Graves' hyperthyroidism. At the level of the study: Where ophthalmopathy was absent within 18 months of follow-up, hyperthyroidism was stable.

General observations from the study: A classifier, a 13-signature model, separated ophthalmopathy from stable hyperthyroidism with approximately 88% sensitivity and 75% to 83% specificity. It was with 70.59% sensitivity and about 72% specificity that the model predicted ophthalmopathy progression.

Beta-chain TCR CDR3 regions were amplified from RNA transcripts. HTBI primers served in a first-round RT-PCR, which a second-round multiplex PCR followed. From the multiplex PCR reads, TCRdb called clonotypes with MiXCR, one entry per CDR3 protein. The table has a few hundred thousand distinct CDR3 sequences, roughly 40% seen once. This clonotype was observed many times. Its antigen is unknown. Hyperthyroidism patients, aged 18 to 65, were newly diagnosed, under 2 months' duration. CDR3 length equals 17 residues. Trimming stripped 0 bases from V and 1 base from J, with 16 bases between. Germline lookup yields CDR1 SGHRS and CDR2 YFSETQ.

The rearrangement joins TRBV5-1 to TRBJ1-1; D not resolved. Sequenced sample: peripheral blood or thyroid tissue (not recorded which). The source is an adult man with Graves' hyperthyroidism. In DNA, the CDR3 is TGCGCCAGCAGCTTGGCGGGCAGGCGGATCTGGAACACTGAAGCTTTCTTT. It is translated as CASSLAGRRIWNTEAFF.